The source of this TCR beta chain is a study of a mutant IDH1 vaccine in newly diagnosed glioma. The wider study: Treatment recipients were about 60% male and around 40% female, and their mean age was approximately 43 years. Those enrolled had earlier been treated with radiotherapy, temozolomide, or both, mostly both.

The CDR3 has 14 amino acids. V dropped 8 bases and J dropped 0 bases, with 11 bases sitting between them. CDR1 is ENHRY, CDR2 SYGVKD, per germline. In regard to this clone: Its matching antigen is unknown.

Time point given: baseline, week 1 (first vaccination visit). The sample's treatment: pre-vaccination baseline after standard-of-care therapy. Produced via immunoSEQ multiplex PCR; TCRdb's table is partial and in-frame only. The sample consists of tens of thousands of clones, about four fifths of them appearing once. Broader study findings: Overall, 90% to 95% of patients had vaccine-induced immune responses.

The sample was PBMCs, taken from a glioma patient treated with radiotherapy, temozolomide or both. This sequence was found in a woman between 45 and 65 years old with glioma. This chain connects TRBV10-3 to TRBJ1-3; D remains unclear. DNA for the CDR3: TGTGCCATCCAAGTAACAAGCTCTGGAAACACCATATATTTT. Its translation is CAIQVTSSGNTIYF.